Each of the 21 T cell receptor beta chains below was sequenced from the same sample in a study of beta chain features in type 1 diabetes. Overall study findings and caveats: TCRB CDR3 length was moderately but significantly reduced in all four CD4+ subsets of Type 1 diabetes patients.

Investigators reverse transcribed all isolated RNA, so they sequenced expressed TCRB transcripts. Data came from immunoSEQ multiplex PCR; TCRdb stores just in-frame clones and leaves some out. Counted here are roughly 290,000 clones, about 15% occurring once; the ten biggest clones make up 0.015% to 0.017%. Their cognate antigens are unknown. The specimen was naive CD4+ T cells from blood. Receptor source: a young man with type 1 diabetes.

This clone appeared once. The V and J genes are TRBV5-1 and TRBJ2-3; 9 bases fit TRBD2. The CDR3 is 18 amino acids. Germline trimming cut 4 bases from V and 0 bases from J; bases unmatched to any gene: 12. Germline V gene sequence: CDR1 SGHRS, CDR2 YFSETQ. The DNA of the CDR3 is TGCGCCAGCAGCGAGTCCCCGCTAGCGGGGATTAGCACAGATACGCAGTATTTT. Its protein product is CASSESPLAGISTDTQYF.

V and J are TRBV6-5 and TRBJ1-2, with a weak D call TRBD1 (6 bases). From germline, CDR1 is MNHEY and CDR2 SVGAGI. The CDR3 runs to 15 residues. Trimming pared 2 bases from V and 6 bases from J, leaving 16 bases between. CDR3 coding DNA: TGTGCCAGCAGTTACCATGGGGGTAGGACAGATGGCTACACCTTC. Translation gives CASSYHGGRTDGYTF.

The J gene is TRBJ1-2, the V gene TRBV5-6; D is unclear. V was cut by 0 bases and J by 7 bases, with 7 bases left in between. Per the germline V gene, CDR1 is SGHDT and CDR2 is YYEEEE. The CDR3 consists of 12 residues. The CDR3, as DNA: TGTGCCAGCAGCTTGGGGGCACCTGGCTACACCTTC. It specifies CASSLGAPGYTF.

This clone was observed a handful of times. This chain joins TRBV7-2 and TRBJ2-3; D is unclear. CDR1 and CDR2 (germline): SGHTA, FQGNSA. V shed 1 base and J shed 8 bases, with 13 bases lying between them. This CDR3 contains 14 residues. The CDR3 loop is CASSLEGASGTQYF. CDR3 coding DNA: TGTGCCAGCAGCTTAGAAGGTGCGTCGGGTACGCAGTATTTT.

The V call is TRBV28, the J call TRBJ2-5, with a possible D match to TRBD1 (6 bases). The germline V gene has CDR1 MDHEN and CDR2 SYDVKM. The CDR3 sequence is 13 residues long. The V end lost 7 bases, the J end lost 6 bases, and 15 bases lay between the germline ends. The CDR3 DNA is TGTGCCAGCACCCAGGACAGAGGGAAGACCCAGTACTTC. Its protein product is CASTQDRGKTQYF.

This clone was counted a few times. The genes are TRBV18 and TRBJ1-3; D might be TRBD1 (5 bases). V shed 3 bases and J shed 2 bases, with 11 bases lying between them. CDR3 length: 15 amino acids. Germline CDR1 is KGHSH and CDR2 is LQKENI. The CDR3 here is CASSPQGSPGNTIYF. The CDR3 DNA follows: TGTGCCAGCTCACCCCAGGGTAGCCCTGGAAACACCATATATTTT.

The chain combines TRBV7-2 with TRBJ2-1, with 8 bases matching TRBD1. Trimming removed 5 bases from V and 6 bases from J; junction bases left unmatched: 6. The germline CDR1 and CDR2 sequences are SGHTA and FQGNSA. The CDR3 contains 14 residues. CDR3 sequence: CASSRRTGTNEQFF. The CDR3 nucleotides are TGTGCCAGCAGCCGGAGGACAGGGACCAATGAGCAGTTCTTC.

V and J are TRBV6-6 and TRBJ2-1, with a possible D match to TRBD2 (6 bases). Germline values: CDR1 MNHNY, CDR2 SVGAGI (reference sequence). This CDR3 is built from 11 residues. The CDR3 DNA is TGTGCGACTAGTCTTTACAATGAGCAGTTCTTC. This codes for CATSLYNEQFF.

The V and J genes are TRBV5-1 and TRBJ2-7, with 7 bases fitting TRBD1. The CDR3 is 15 amino acids. V lost 2 bases, J lost 5 bases, and 10 bases stayed unmatched. Germline V CDR1 and CDR2: SGHRS, YFSETQ. CDR3 loop: CASSLTRQGRDEQYF. DNA of the CDR3: TGCGCCAGCAGCTTAACCCGACAGGGTCGAGACGAGCAGTACTTC.

The gene calls are TRBV5-6 and TRBJ2-1; D unresolved. Germline V gene data show CDR1 as SGHDT and CDR2 as YYEEEE. Trimming shortened V by 0 bases and J by 7 bases, and 2 bases separated the two germline ends. The CDR3 sequence is 11 residues long. CDR3 region: CASSLANEQFF. The CDR3 nucleotides are TGTGCCAGCAGCTTGGCGAATGAGCAGTTCTTC.

This clone appeared a few times. The genes are TRBV4-2 and TRBJ2-1; D not resolved. V was shortened by 1 base and J by 7 bases, with 8 bases between the two germline ends. Germline V gene lookup returns CDR1 LGHNA and CDR2 YNFKEQ. This CDR3 comprises 13 residues. The CDR3 reads CASSQVAVNEQFF. In DNA form, the CDR3 reads TGTGCCAGCAGCCAAGTGGCAGTAAATGAGCAGTTCTTC.

This clone appeared a few times. The chain couples TRBV4-1 to TRBJ2-7; weak D call: TRBD1 (6 bases). The CDR3 is 14 amino acids. Germline V gene sequence: CDR1 MGHRA, CDR2 YSYEKL. With 2 bases removed from V and 0 bases from J, the gap between germline ends came to 8 bases. The DNA of the CDR3 is TGCGCCAGCAGCCAACCGGACAGCTCCTACGAGCAGTACTTC. Protein product: CASSQPDSSYEQYF.

The sample holds a few counts of this clone. The sample contains more than one DNA sequence encoding this CDR3. The chain is built from TRBV7-2 and TRBJ2-7, with 10 bases that match TRBD1. The junction had 3 bases not matched to a gene; V was cut back by 5 bases and J by 2 bases. Per the germline V gene, CDR1 is SGHTA and CDR2 is FQGNSA. The CDR3 runs to 14 residues. CDR3 DNA: TGTGCCAGCAGCCCTGGACAGGGGGCCTACGAGCAGTACTTC. The encoded protein is CASSPGQGAYEQYF. The full variable domain, in which reference TRBV7-2 and TRBJ2-7 provide the parts outside the CDR3, is GAGVSQSPSNKVTEKGKDVELRCDPISGHTALYWYRQSLGQGLEFLIYFQGNSAPDKSGLPSDRFSAERTGGSVSTLTIQRTQQEDSAVYLCASSPGQGAYEQYFGPGTRLTVT.

In its sample, this clone was seen a few times. V usage is TRBV28 and J usage is TRBJ2-3, with D unclear. The CDR3 is 12 amino acids. V lost 6 bases and J 3 bases, leaving 7 bases between the germline ends. Germline V CDR1 and CDR2: MDHEN, SYDVKM. The CDR3 region is CASRRSTDTQYF. In DNA form, the CDR3 reads TGTGCCAGCAGACGGAGTACAGATACGCAGTATTTT.

The chain combines TRBV18 with TRBJ2-7; D is possibly TRBD1 (6 bases). The CDR3 covers 16 residues. Trimming removed 5 bases at V and 0 bases at J, with 17 bases between. CDR1 is KGHSH, CDR2 LQKENI, per germline. The CDR3 is CASSANRDPISYEQYF. CDR3 nucleotide sequence: TGTGCCAGCTCAGCCAACAGGGACCCAATCTCCTACGAGCAGTACTTC. Full variable domain (remainder filled in from reference TRBV18 and TRBJ2-7): NAGVMQNPRHLVRRRGQEARLRCSPMKGHSHVYWYRQLPEEGLKFMVYLQKENIIDESGMPKERFSAEFPKEGPSILRIQQVVRGDSAAYFCASSANRDPISYEQYFGPGTRLTVT.

V and J are TRBV6-5 and TRBJ2-1; 7 positions agree with TRBD2. The CDR3 consists of 13 residues. CDR1 and CDR2 (germline): MNHEY, SVGAGI. J lost 6 bases, V lost 4 bases, and 3 bases had no gene match. The CDR3 reads CASSLRLANEQFF. The CDR3 DNA is TGTGCCAGCAGTTTAAGACTAGCCAATGAGCAGTTCTTC.

This clone appeared a few times. This sequence joins TRBV10-3 and TRBJ2-1, with TRBD1 matching over 9 bases. CDR1 ENHRY and CDR2 SYGVKD come from the germline V gene. V shed 3 bases and J 4 bases; nucleotides not matched to a gene: 10. CDR3 size: 17 residues. CDR3 sequence reads: CAISERGPDRGYNEQFF. CDR3 DNA: TGTGCCATCAGTGAAAGAGGGCCGGACAGGGGTTACAATGAGCAGTTCTTC.

This clone came up a few times. This chain links TRBV30 with TRBJ2-7, with TRBD2 matching 10 bases. This CDR3 comprises 13 residues. Germline V gives CDR1 GTSNPN, CDR2 SVGIG (reference sequence). Losses at the gene ends were 8 bases for V and 2 bases for J; bases not matched to a gene: 6. Here the CDR3 DNA reads TGTGCCAGTAGCGGGAGGCCTACCTACGAGCAGTACTTC. Amino acids: CASSGRPTYEQYF.

The V call is TRBV29-1, the J call TRBJ1-1; D call uncertain. Germline loops: CDR1 SQVTM, CDR2 ANQGSEA. The V end lost 3 bases, the J end lost 1 base, and 15 bases lay between the germline ends. The CDR3 has 15 residues. The CDR3 protein is CSVDWRFKQNTEAFF. The CDR3 DNA is TGCAGCGTTGATTGGAGGTTCAAACAGAACACTGAAGCTTTCTTT.

This chain links TRBV12-5 with TRBJ2-1; tentatively, D is TRBD1 (5 bases). The CDR3 has 17 amino acids. Per germline, CDR1 LGHNT and CDR2 FRNRAP. Trimming pared 4 bases from V and 1 base from J, leaving 17 bases between. CDR3 loop: CASGSTTGHRSYNEQFF. In nucleotides, the CDR3 is TGTGCTAGTGGTTCCACCACCGGACACCGTTCCTACAATGAGCAGTTCTTC.

In its sample, this clone was seen a few times. This sequence joins TRBV29-1 and TRBJ2-5; 8 nucleotides line up with TRBD2. The CDR3 extends over 14 amino acids. V was pared by 3 bases and J by 5 bases, with 8 bases of the junction left unmatched. The germline gives CDR1 SQVTM, CDR2 ANQGSEA. The CDR3 DNA follows: TGCAGCGTTGATTTTCAGCGGGGGCGGGAGACCCAGTACTTC. Translating gives CSVDFQRGRETQYF.